Each of the 31 T cell receptor beta chains below was sequenced from the same sample in a study of cytomegalovirus exposure and HLA in healthy donors. PCR employed 60 Vbeta and 13 Jbeta primers. Assay: immunoSEQ multiplex PCR; the TCRdb copy retains only in-frame clones and omits some. The table includes approximately 91,000 clones, under 75% detected once. The specimen was PBMCs. These TCRs come from a female donor in good health and CMV-seronegative.

The chain recombines TRBV10-3 with TRBJ2-2; 8 nucleotides agree with TRBD1. The V segment lost 3 bases and the J segment 4 bases; nucleotides outside the gene matches: 4. The CDR3 runs 15 residues. CDR1 and CDR2 from the germline V gene are ENHRY and SYGVKD. Here the CDR3 reads CAISEVTGATGELFF. The DNA for the CDR3 is TGTGCCATCAGTGAAGTGACAGGGGCCACCGGGGAGCTGTTTTTT.

V is TRBV10-2 and J is TRBJ2-7; D not resolved. Per germline, CDR1 WSHSY and CDR2 SAAADI. The CDR3 has 13 residues. V was clipped by 2 bases and J by 7 bases, with 12 bases between them. The CDR3 reads CASSEGSDWEQYF. CDR3 nucleotides: TGCGCCAGCAGTGAGGGGTCCGACTGGGAGCAGTACTTC.

This rearrangement joins TRBV2 to TRBJ2-3, with TRBD1 matching 8 bases. The V gene's germline CDR1 is SNHLY and CDR2 FYNNEI. CDR3 length equals 14 residues. The V gene end was trimmed by 10 bases and the J gene end by 4 bases; junction bases not matched to a gene: 10. The CDR3 DNA reads as TGTGCCACAGGGGGCGTCAATTCCGCAGATACGCAGTATTTT. Its protein product is CATGGVNSADTQYF.

V and J are TRBV7-2 and TRBJ2-7; the D gene is possibly TRBD1 (5 bases). The CDR3 extends over 18 amino acids. Germline CDR1 reads SGHTA; CDR2 reads FQGNSA. The germline V and J ends were trimmed by 1 base and 3 bases, with 22 bases remaining between them. CDR3 protein: CASSLESRARALGYEQYF. The CDR3 nucleotides are TGTGCCAGCAGCTTAGAGAGCAGGGCCAGGGCCCTTGGCTACGAGCAGTACTTC. Together with reference TRBV7-2 and TRBJ2-7, the CDR3 gives the full variable domain: GAGVSQSPSNKVTEKGKDVELRCDPISGHTALYWYRQSLGQGLEFLIYFQGNSAPDKSGLPSDRFSAERTGGSVSTLTIQRTQQEDSAVYLCASSLESRARALGYEQYFGPGTRLTVT.

V gene TRBV19 combines with J gene TRBJ2-1; no firm D call. This CDR3 is 13 amino acids long. V gave up 6 bases and J gave up 2 bases, with 8 bases separating them. CDR1 LNHDA and CDR2 SQIVND come from the germline V gene (reference sequence). For the CDR3, the DNA is TGTGCCAGTAGACAGAATCCCTACAATGAGCAGTTCTTC. Its protein is CASRQNPYNEQFF.

This clone was seen a handful of times. The chain couples TRBV6-1 to TRBJ2-7, with TRBD1 matching 7 bases. V shed 3 bases and J 12 bases; nucleotides not matched to a gene: 14. Germline CDR1 MNHNS, CDR2 SASEGT. The CDR3 totals 14 residues. CDR3 sequence reads: CASSDPDRATRRYF. The CDR3 region has the DNA TGTGCCAGCAGTGATCCAGACAGGGCCACCAGACGGTACTTC.

This chain joins TRBV29-1 and TRBJ1-4, with D hard to call. V dropped 7 bases and J dropped 0 bases, with 9 bases sitting between them. Germline V gene data show CDR1 as SQVTM and CDR2 as ANQGSEA. The CDR3 covers 13 residues. The DNA of the CDR3 is TGCAGCGGAGTTTCTGCAACTAATGAAAAACTGTTTTTT. Its protein is CSGVSATNEKLFF.

In this sample, this clone turned up a few times. This chain links TRBV25-1 with TRBJ1-1, with TRBD1 identical over 7 bases. J gave up 8 bases and V 3 bases, and 3 bases lay outside the gene matches. The CDR3 runs 12 residues. From germline, CDR1 is MGHDK and CDR2 SYGVNS. In DNA form, the CDR3 reads TGTGCCAGCAGTGACGACAGGGTAGAAGCTTTCTTT. Amino acids: CASSDDRVEAFF.

The chain joins TRBV30 to TRBJ1-4; the match to TRBD1 covers 7 bases. After removal of 3 bases from V and 5 bases from J, the junction contained 9 bases not matched to a gene. Germline lookup yields CDR1 GTSNPN and CDR2 SVGIG (reference sequence). CDR3 size: 15 residues. The DNA of the CDR3 is TGTGCCTGGAGACAATCCGGGACAGCAAATGAAAAACTGTTTTTT. This sequence encodes CAWRQSGTANEKLFF.

This sequence joins TRBV5-1 and TRBJ1-2, with TRBD1 matching over 10 bases. Germline V gives CDR1 SGHRS, CDR2 YFSETQ. The ends lost 0 bases at V and 4 bases at J; junction bases unmatched: 9. This CDR3 is 17 amino acids long. This CDR3 reads CASSLAPDRGRSYGYTF. As DNA, the CDR3 is TGCGCCAGCAGCTTGGCTCCTGACAGGGGGCGAAGCTATGGCTACACCTTC.

The chain uses TRBV10-3 and TRBJ1-4; D is unclear. The CDR3 loop spans 13 amino acids. Between the trimmed V and J ends, which lost 10 bases and 0 bases, there was a span of 9 bases. Germline-derived CDR1 and CDR2 are ENHRY and SYGVKD. The CDR3 loop reads CASHPATNEKLFF. CDR3 nucleotide sequence: TGTGCCAGCCACCCAGCAACTAATGAAAAACTGTTTTTT.

V is TRBV2 and J is TRBJ1-2; D unresolved. The ends were cut back, 4 bases at V and 1 base at J, with 10 bases in the middle. Germline CDR1 is SNHLY and CDR2 is FYNNEI. The CDR3 is 14 residues long. The CDR3 region has the DNA TGTGCCAGCAGTGTCCCCGAGATTAACTATGGCTACACCTTC. Translated, it gives CASSVPEINYGYTF.

This clone has a handful of counts. Other DNA variants within this sample encode the same CDR3. This chain uses TRBV30 with TRBJ1-5; D uncertain. Germline CDR1 GTSNPN, CDR2 SVGIG (reference sequence). V gave up 1 base and J gave up 0 bases, with 4 bases separating them. The CDR3 is 13 amino acids. The CDR3 loop reads CAWSGHSNQPQHF. The CDR3 region has the DNA TGTGCCTGGAGTGGACATAGCAATCAGCCCCAGCATTTT.

Here the CDR3 reads CASSLTGFTYGYTF. The CDR3, as DNA: TGTGCCAGCAGTTTAACAGGATTTACCTATGGCTACACCTTC. This chain uses TRBV6-5 with TRBJ1-2; D perhaps matches TRBD1 (5 bases). CDR1 MNHEY and CDR2 SVGAGI come from the germline V gene. CDR3 length equals 14 residues. Trimming left V 4 bases short and J 4 bases short, with 13 bases between.

The J gene is TRBJ2-5, the V gene TRBV29-1; D perhaps matches TRBD1 (6 bases). Germline CDR1 reads SQVTM; CDR2 reads ANQGSEA. The ends were cut back, 6 bases at V and 8 bases at J, with 25 bases in the middle. The CDR3 covers 15 residues. CDR3 in DNA: TGCAGCGTGACGACCTTTGAGACCGTGGGGGCTACCCAGTACTTC. It specifies CSVTTFETVGATQYF.

The chain employs TRBV6-1 and TRBJ2-3; 8 bases map to TRBD2. Germline V gene lookup returns CDR1 MNHNS and CDR2 SASEGT. The V gene end was trimmed by 2 bases and the J gene end by 3 bases; junction bases not matched to a gene: 4. CDR3 length equals 15 residues. The CDR3 DNA reads TGTGCCAGCAGTGAACTAGCGGGTAGGACAGATACGCAGTATTTT. Protein: CASSELAGRTDTQYF.

The chain recombines TRBV7-2 with TRBJ2-5; 7 nucleotides align to TRBD2. Germline CDR1 and CDR2: SGHTA and FQGNSA. The V gene end was trimmed by 2 bases and the J gene end by 5 bases; junction bases not matched to a gene: 5. The CDR3 spans 14 residues. The CDR3, as DNA: TGTGCCAGCAGCTTATGGGTCGGGGGGGAGACCCAGTACTTC. Its protein is CASSLWVGGETQYF.

The gene calls are TRBV9 and TRBJ2-1; 8 nucleotides match TRBD2. This CDR3 is 15 amino acids long. The germline gives CDR1 SGDLS, CDR2 YYNGEE. The V gene end was trimmed by 0 bases and the J gene end by 8 bases; junction bases not matched to a gene: 7. CDR3 sequence: CASSVASREGDEQFF. CDR3 sequence (DNA): TGTGCCAGCAGCGTAGCTTCCCGGGAGGGGGATGAGCAGTTCTTC.

This chain links TRBV6-5 with TRBJ2-1; D is unresolved. This CDR3 comprises 12 residues. The germline V and J ends were trimmed by 5 bases and 7 bases, with 9 bases remaining between them. Per germline, CDR1 MNHEY and CDR2 SVGAGI. The CDR3 region has the DNA TGTGCCAGCAGTCCTAGGTTTAATGAGCAGTTCTTC. Translated, it gives CASSPRFNEQFF.

Of note for this clone: One end of the junction fails to match germline, which may point to a read error. V gene TRBV18 combines with J gene TRBJ1-1; tentatively, D is TRBD1 (5 bases). The CDR3 is 14 residues long. Germline-derived CDR1 and CDR2 are KGHSH and LQKENI. DNA for the CDR3: TGTGCCAGCTCACCAGCGGGACCGAACGCTGAAGCTTTCTTT. Protein sequence: CASSPAGPNAEAFF.

V usage is TRBV7-3 and J usage is TRBJ2-1; 11 positions agree with TRBD2. The CDR3 length is 15 residues. After removal of 5 bases from V and 4 bases from J, the junction contained 4 bases not matched to a gene. CDR1 and CDR2 from the germline V gene are SGHTA and FQGTGA. The CDR3 reads CASSPLAGAYNEQFF. DNA of the CDR3: TGTGCCAGCAGCCCACTAGCGGGAGCGTACAATGAGCAGTTCTTC.

Details on this clone: One junction end disagrees with the germline gene, perhaps due to a read error. J is TRBJ2-7 and V is TRBV4-1, with a possible D match to TRBD2 (7 bases). In germline, CDR1 is MGHRA, CDR2 YSYEKL. The CDR3 has 17 residues. CDR3 in amino acids: CVSSQGRGGSAHYEQYF. CDR3 DNA sequence: TGCGTCAGCAGCCAAGGGAGGGGGGGTTCGGCTCACTACGAGCAGTACTTC.

The rearrangement joins TRBV27 to TRBJ1-1; D is ambiguous. The length of the CDR3 is 12 residues. V was pared by 5 bases and J by 5 bases, with 9 bases between. CDR1 and CDR2 (germline): MNHEY, SMNVEV (reference sequence). The CDR3 loop is CASSTSLTEAFF. CDR3 bases: TGTGCCAGCAGTACCAGTCTGACTGAAGCTTTCTTT.

This chain links TRBV6-6 with TRBJ2-1, with D possibly matching TRBD2 (6 bases). Between the trimmed V and J ends, which lost 8 bases and 7 bases, there was a span of 15 bases. This CDR3 contains 13 residues. Germline assignment: CDR1 MNHNY and CDR2 SVGAGI (reference sequence). The CDR3 DNA sequence: TGTGCCAGCGCCCCGGACTATTGGAATGAGCAGTTCTTC. This codes for CASAPDYWNEQFF.

DNA for the CDR3: TGTGCCAGCAGCTTAGGGACAGGAAACAATGAGCAGTTCTTC. It yields the protein CASSLGTGNNEQFF. This sequence joins TRBV7-2 and TRBJ2-1, with TRBD1 matching 7 bases. The V gene's germline CDR1 is SGHTA and CDR2 FQGNSA. CDR3 length equals 14 residues. V shed 1 base, J shed 5 bases, and the junction held 2 bases outside the gene matches.

DNA of the CDR3: TGTGCCAGCGGCCCCGTGGCGGGAGGGCCCGGCCTCACAGATACGCAGTATTTT. Protein: CASGPVAGGPGLTDTQYF. The J gene is TRBJ2-3, the V gene TRBV7-6; 9 bases line up with TRBD2. Trimming cost V 8 bases and J 2 bases; bases outside gene matches: 17. The CDR3 totals 18 residues. Looked up from germline, CDR1 is SGHVS and CDR2 is FNYEAQ.

This clone was detected a few times. The chain recombines TRBV15 with TRBJ2-5; TRBD1 is a possible D gene (6 bases). Germline loops: CDR1 LNHNV, CDR2 YYDKDF (reference sequence). The CDR3 consists of 13 residues. Trimming left V 10 bases short and J 4 bases short, with 16 bases between. The CDR3 DNA reads as TGTGCCATCAGTCAGGGGTTATTAGAGACCCAGTACTTC. It is translated as CAISQGLLETQYF.

The chain is built from TRBV7-8 and TRBJ1-1; maybe TRBD1 (5 bases). Germline V gives CDR1 SGHVS, CDR2 FQNEAQ. The V end was cut by 1 base, the J end by 3 bases, with 18 bases between. The CDR3 contains 17 residues. The CDR3, as DNA: TGTGCCAGCAGCTTAGTCCTAAAAACAGGAAGGGACACTGAAGCTTTCTTT. Residues: CASSLVLKTGRDTEAFF.

This sequence joins TRBV10-2 and TRBJ2-3; a weak D match, TRBD2 (5 bases). Germline-derived CDR1 and CDR2 are WSHSY and SAAADI. Trimming cost V 5 bases and J 2 bases, with 11 bases left between them. CDR3 length equals 14 residues. The CDR3 DNA follows: TGCGCCAGCAGTCGATCTAGCCCCACAGATACGCAGTATTTT. This gives the protein CASSRSSPTDTQYF.

The chain links TRBV6-1 to TRBJ2-3, with 7 bases fitting TRBD1. V lost 6 bases to trimming and J lost 2 bases; unmatched junction nucleotides: 5. The CDR3 is made up of 14 amino acids. Germline V gene data show CDR1 as MNHNS and CDR2 as SASEGT. CDR3 DNA sequence: TGTGCCAGCAGAGAGGGGGCCTACACAGATACGCAGTATTTT. Translation: CASREGAYTDTQYF.

This chain connects TRBV23-1 to TRBJ1-2; 12 nucleotides agree with TRBD1. TRBV23-1 is given ORF status, its function remaining uncertain. V was clipped by 3 bases and J by 6 bases; unmatched bases: 14. There are 18 residues in the CDR3. CDR3 amino acids: CASSHLEGTGGNSDGYTF. CDR3 DNA: TGCGCCAGCAGTCACCTGGAGGGGACAGGGGGCAATAGTGATGGCTACACCTTC.